This record concerns one TCR beta chain sequence. The assay was immunoSEQ multiplex PCR, and TCRdb's table has in-frame clones only and misses some. The sample gives some 200,000 clones, 70% to 90% of which show up once; 20% to 30% is in the top ten. Trimming shortened V by 2 bases and J by 4 bases, and 6 bases separated the two germline ends. This CDR3 spans 12 amino acids. From germline, CDR1 is MDHEN and CDR2 SYDVKM. This sample is drawn from a study of T cell responses to AZD1222 COVID-19 vaccine. The sequence was obtained from an adult who received the AZD1222 COVID-19 vaccine. Sequenced material: peripheral blood, taken 28 days after the second AZD1222 dose. This chain joins TRBV28 and TRBJ2-7; D uncertain. CDR3 sequence (DNA): TGTGCCAGCAGTTTACAGGTTTACGAGCAGTACTTC. It is translated as CASSLQVYEQYF.